The sequence of this T cell receptor (beta chain) was determined in a study of early T cells in non-severe SARS-CoV-2 infection. Study-level points and caveats: Anti-spike CD8 responses were favored by VDJdb matching, which missed private and CD4 specificities.

CDR1 is SGHRS and CDR2 is YFSETQ in the germline V gene. Trimming shortened V by 3 bases and J by 4 bases, and 16 bases separated the two germline ends. The CDR3 is 15 amino acids. Details on this clonotype: Its antigen is still unknown.

Individual cDNA molecules received unique molecular identifiers during library preparation. Via MiXCR, TCRdb re-called the 5' RACE reads, giving one row per CDR3 protein. The sample has approximately 97,000 distinct CDR3 sequences, 11% seen once. The source was whole blood, collected at baseline. The chain couples TRBV5-1 to TRBJ2-5, with D perhaps TRBD1 (6 bases). This TCR was recovered from an adult who was a healthcare worker with PCR-confirmed SARS-CoV-2 infection or an uninfected control (not recorded which). CDR3 loop: CASSSGQIRGETQYF. In DNA, the CDR3 is TGCGCCAGCAGCTCCGGCCAAATCAGGGGAGAGACCCAGTACTTC. Supplemented by reference TRBV5-1 and TRBJ2-5, the full variable domain reads KAGVTQTPRYLIKTRGQQVTLSCSPISGHRSVSWYQQTPGQGLQFLFEYFSETQRNKGNFPGRFSGRQFSNSRSEMNVSTLELGDSALYLCASSSGQIRGETQYFGPGTRLLVL.